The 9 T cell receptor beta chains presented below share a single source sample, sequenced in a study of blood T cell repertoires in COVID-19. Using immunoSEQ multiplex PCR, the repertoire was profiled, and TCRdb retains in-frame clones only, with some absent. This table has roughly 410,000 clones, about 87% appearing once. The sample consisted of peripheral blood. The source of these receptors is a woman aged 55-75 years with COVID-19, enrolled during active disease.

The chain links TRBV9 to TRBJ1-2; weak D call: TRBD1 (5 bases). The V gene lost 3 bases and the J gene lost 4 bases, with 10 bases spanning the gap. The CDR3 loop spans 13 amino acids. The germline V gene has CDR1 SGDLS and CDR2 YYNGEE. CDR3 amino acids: CASSGPGFYGYTF. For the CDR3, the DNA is TGTGCCAGCAGCGGACCAGGGTTCTATGGCTACACCTTC. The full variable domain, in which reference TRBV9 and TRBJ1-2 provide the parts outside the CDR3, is DSGVTQTPKHLITATGQRVTLRCSPRSGDLSVYWYQQSLDQGLQFLIQYYNGEERAKGNILERFSAQQFPDLHSELNLSSLELGDSALYFCASSGPGFYGYTFGSGTRLTVV.

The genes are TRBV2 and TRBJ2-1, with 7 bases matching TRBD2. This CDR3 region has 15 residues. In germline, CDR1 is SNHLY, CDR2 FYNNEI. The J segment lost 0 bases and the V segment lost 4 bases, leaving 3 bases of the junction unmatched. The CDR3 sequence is CASSVSGVSYNEQFF. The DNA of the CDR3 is TGTGCCAGCAGTGTCAGCGGGGTCTCCTACAATGAGCAGTTCTTC.

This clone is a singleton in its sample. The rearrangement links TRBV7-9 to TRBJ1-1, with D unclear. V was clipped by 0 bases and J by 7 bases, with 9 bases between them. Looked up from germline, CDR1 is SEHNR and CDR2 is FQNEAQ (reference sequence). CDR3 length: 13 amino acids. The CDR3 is CASSLAVRNEAFF. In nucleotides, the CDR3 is TGTGCCAGCAGCTTAGCGGTCAGGAATGAAGCTTTCTTT. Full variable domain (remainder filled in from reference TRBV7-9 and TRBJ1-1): DTGVSQNPRHKITKRGQNVTFRCDPISEHNRLYWYRQTLGQGPEFLTYFQNEAQLEKSRLLSDRFSAERPKGSFSTLEIQRTEQGDSAMYLCASSLAVRNEAFFGQGTRLTVV.

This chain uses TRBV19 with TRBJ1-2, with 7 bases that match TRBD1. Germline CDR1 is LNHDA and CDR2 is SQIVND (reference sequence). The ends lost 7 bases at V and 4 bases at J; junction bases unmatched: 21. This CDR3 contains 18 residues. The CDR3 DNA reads TGTGCCAGTAAAGCACAGGGGCTTACAGGGGTTGGTGTCTATGGCTACACCTTC. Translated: CASKAQGLTGVGVYGYTF.

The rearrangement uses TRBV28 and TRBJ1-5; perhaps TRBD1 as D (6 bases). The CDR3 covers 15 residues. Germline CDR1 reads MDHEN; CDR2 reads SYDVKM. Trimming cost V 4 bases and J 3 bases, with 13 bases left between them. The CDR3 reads CASSWEGGPNQPQHF. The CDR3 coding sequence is TGTGCCAGCAGTTGGGAGGGGGGGCCCAATCAGCCCCAGCATTTT.

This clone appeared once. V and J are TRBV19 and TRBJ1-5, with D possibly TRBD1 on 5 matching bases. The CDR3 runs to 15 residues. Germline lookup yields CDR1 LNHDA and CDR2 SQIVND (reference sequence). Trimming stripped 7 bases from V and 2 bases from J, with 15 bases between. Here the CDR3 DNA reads TGTGCCAGTATGTGGGACTGGGGGGGCAATCAGCCCCAGCATTTT. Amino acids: CASMWDWGGNQPQHF.

CDR3 DNA: TGCGCCAGCAGCTTGGCGACAGGGACAACCTACGAGCAGTACTTC. Translated: CASSLATGTTYEQYF. The chain joins TRBV5-1 to TRBJ2-7; 7 bases are shared with TRBD1. Looked up from germline, CDR1 is SGHRS and CDR2 is YFSETQ. There are 15 residues in the CDR3. Losses at the gene ends were 0 bases for V and 2 bases for J; bases not matched to a gene: 5.

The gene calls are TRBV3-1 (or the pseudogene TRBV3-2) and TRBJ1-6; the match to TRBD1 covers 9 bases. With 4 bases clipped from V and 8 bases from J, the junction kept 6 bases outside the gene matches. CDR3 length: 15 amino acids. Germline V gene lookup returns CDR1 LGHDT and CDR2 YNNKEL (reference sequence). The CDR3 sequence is CASSPRDRDHSPLHF. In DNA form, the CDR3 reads TGTGCCAGCAGCCCCCGGGACAGGGACCATTCACCCCTCCACTTT.

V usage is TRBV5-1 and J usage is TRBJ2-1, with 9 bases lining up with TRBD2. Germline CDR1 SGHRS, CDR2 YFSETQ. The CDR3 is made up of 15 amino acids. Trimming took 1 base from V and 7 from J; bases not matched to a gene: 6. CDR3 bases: TGCGCCAGCAGCTTGTCAGCGGGGGGCACAAATGAGCAGTTCTTC. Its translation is CASSLSAGGTNEQFF.